This passage covers 24 T cell receptor beta chains from one sample sequenced in a study of shared clonotypes between healthy human individuals. Naive CD8 isolation took CD45RO-negative cells positively selected for CCR7 and excluded terminally differentiated effector memory CD45RA+ cells. Sequencing was performed with immunoSEQ multiplex PCR; in TCRdb, only in-frame clones are kept and a portion is missing. Found here are around 2.1 million clones, 93% of them singletons; the top ten hold over 1.5%. Sequencing used naive CD8+ T cells from PBMCs. The receptors shown here come from a man aged 18 to 30 in good health. Some clones in this sample may be carry-over from other donors' samples.

This chain links TRBV7-6 with TRBJ2-6; D possibly corresponds to TRBD2 (6 bases). The CDR3 spans 15 residues. Germline CDR1 and CDR2: SGHVS and FNYEAQ. With 0 bases removed from V and 11 bases from J, the gap between germline ends came to 14 bases. DNA of the CDR3: TGTGCCAGCAGCTTAGCGGAGACTAGGATCGACGTCCTGACTTTC. Translating it yields CASSLAETRIDVLTF.

CDR3 DNA sequence: TGCGCCAGCAGCCCCGGGAACTCACCCCTCCACTTT. The encoded protein is CASSPGNSPLHF. The V gene is TRBV5-1, the J gene TRBJ1-6; no clear D. The germline CDR1 and CDR2 sequences are SGHRS and YFSETQ. CDR3 length: 12 residues. V was pared by 4 bases and J by 10 bases, with 9 bases between.

The chain is built from TRBV23-1 and TRBJ2-7, with a weak D call TRBD2 (6 bases). TRBV23-1 is an ORF, with its function uncertain. Trimming pared 0 bases from V and 1 base from J, leaving 10 bases between. The CDR3 extends over 15 amino acids. The CDR3 DNA reads TGCGCCAGCAGTCAATCGGGGAGGCCTTCCTACGAGCAGTACTTC. Translated, it gives CASSQSGRPSYEQYF.

The chain is built from TRBV27 and TRBJ2-7; 7 bases line up with TRBD2. J gave up 5 bases and V 0 bases, and 4 bases lay outside the gene matches. The CDR3 has 14 residues. Germline CDR1 reads MNHEY; CDR2 reads SMNVEV (reference sequence). This CDR3 is CASSLSGGLHEQYF. As DNA, the CDR3 is TGTGCCAGCAGTTTATCGGGAGGGCTCCACGAGCAGTACTTC.

This sequence joins TRBV15 and TRBJ2-1, with TRBD1 as a possible D gene (5 bases). Germline CDR1 and CDR2: LNHNV and YYDKDF (reference sequence). V was clipped by 3 bases and J by 6 bases, with 15 bases between them. The CDR3 runs 15 residues. The CDR3 DNA is TGTGCCACCAGCAGCGGAAGGGGCAGGGCCAATGAGCAGTTCTTC. Its protein is CATSSGRGRANEQFF.

The CDR3: CSVEEGVRGQGADTQYF. Here the CDR3 DNA reads TGCAGCGTTGAAGAAGGGGTTAGGGGACAGGGGGCAGATACGCAGTATTTT. The chain has TRBV29-1 and TRBJ2-3; 11 bases line up with TRBD1. Germline values: CDR1 SQVTM, CDR2 ANQGSEA. This CDR3 has 17 residues. V shed 0 bases and J 4 bases; nucleotides not matched to a gene: 9.

The chain links TRBV27 to TRBJ2-7; D unresolved. Germline V gene data show CDR1 as MNHEY and CDR2 as SMNVEV (reference sequence). The V end was cut by 3 bases, the J end by 3 bases, with 15 bases between. The CDR3 has 15 amino acids. DNA of the CDR3: TGTGCCAGCAGTTTTTCCGCGCCGTTGAGCTACGAGCAGTACTTC. Translation gives CASSFSAPLSYEQYF.

The CDR3 bases are TGTGCCAGTAGTAAAGGGACAGCCTACGAGCAGTACTTC. Translated: CASSKGTAYEQYF. The chain recombines TRBV19 with TRBJ2-7; 7 bases map to TRBD1. The V and J ends lost 4 bases and 2 bases, in that order; junction bases with no gene match: 2. CDR3 length equals 13 residues. Looked up from germline, CDR1 is LNHDA and CDR2 is SQIVND (reference sequence).

The gene calls are TRBV11-2 and TRBJ2-7; D possibly corresponds to TRBD1 (6 bases). V lost 1 base and J 5 bases, leaving 15 bases between the germline ends. This CDR3 is 15 amino acids long. Germline CDR1 and CDR2: SGHAT and FQNNGV. CDR3 protein: CASSLGGQGSHEQYF. For the CDR3, the DNA is TGTGCCAGCAGCTTAGGCGGCCAGGGGTCCCACGAGCAGTACTTC.

The chain has TRBV20-1 and TRBJ2-1; D remains unclear. In germline, CDR1 is DFQATT, CDR2 SNEGSKA (reference sequence). The CDR3 sequence is 11 residues long. V dropped 6 bases and J dropped 6 bases, with 9 bases sitting between them. CDR3 loop: CSALLGNEQFF. CDR3 bases: TGCAGTGCCCTACTCGGCAATGAGCAGTTCTTC.

The chain uses TRBV7-8 and TRBJ1-2, with no clear D. V lost 5 bases, J lost 5 bases, and 12 bases lay in between. From germline, CDR1 is SGHVS and CDR2 FQNEAQ. The CDR3 is 13 residues long. CDR3 region: CASSPYDLYGYTF. CDR3 nucleotide sequence: TGTGCCAGCAGCCCATACGACTTGTATGGCTACACCTTC.

This clone was detected once. V and J are TRBV29-1 and TRBJ2-3; 7 bases agree with TRBD1. The CDR3 is 12 residues long. The V and J ends lost 5 bases and 5 bases, in that order; junction bases with no gene match: 4. In germline, CDR1 is SQVTM, CDR2 ANQGSEA. The CDR3 spells CSVKGAVDTQYF. CDR3 sequence (DNA): TGCAGCGTTAAGGGGGCTGTAGATACGCAGTATTTT.

This chain connects TRBV19 to TRBJ2-6; 8 nucleotides agree with TRBD1. Germline lookup yields CDR1 LNHDA and CDR2 SQIVND (reference sequence). V lost 5 bases and J lost 0; bases outside the gene matches: 9. This CDR3 region has 18 residues. The CDR3 loop reads CASSVLPGQASGANVLTF. The CDR3 region has the DNA TGTGCCAGTAGTGTACTACCGGGACAGGCCTCTGGGGCCAACGTCCTGACTTTC. Combining the CDR3 with reference TRBV19 and TRBJ2-6 gives the whole variable domain DGGITQSPKYLFRKEGQNVTLSCEQNLNHDAMYWYRQDPGQGLRLIYYSQIVNDFQKGDIAEGYSVSREKKESFPLTVTSAQKNPTAFYLCASSVLPGQASGANVLTFGAGSRLTVL.

The V and J genes are TRBV4-2 and TRBJ2-1; TRBD1 aligns across 8 bases. CDR1 and CDR2 (germline): LGHNA, YNFKEQ. V lost 8 bases to trimming and J lost 7 bases; unmatched junction nucleotides: 28. The CDR3 spans 20 residues. The CDR3 DNA is TGTGCCAGCTCTGAGGGGGCAGGGGGCCCCCGAGTGGGCATTAGGAATGAGCAGTTCTTC. Translating gives CASSEGAGGPRVGIRNEQFF.

This chain connects TRBV7-9 to TRBJ1-1; D is perhaps TRBD1 (5 bases). The CDR3 totals 14 residues. The ends were cut back, 2 bases at V and 1 base at J, with 8 bases in the middle. The germline CDR1 and CDR2 sequences are SEHNR and FQNEAQ (reference sequence). The CDR3 bases are TGTGCCAGCAGCTTAAGTGGACAGAACACTGAAGCTTTCTTT. This codes for CASSLSGQNTEAFF.

V and J are TRBV6-1 and TRBJ2-3; TRBD2 aligns across 10 bases. CDR1 is MNHNS, CDR2 SASEGT, per germline. CDR3 length: 15 amino acids. With 6 bases clipped from V and 4 bases from J, the junction kept 7 bases outside the gene matches. CDR3 in amino acids: CASRPLAGVSDTQYF. CDR3 sequence (DNA): TGTGCCAGCAGACCCCTAGCGGGAGTGTCAGATACGCAGTATTTT.

This chain links TRBV5-5 with TRBJ2-7, with D unresolved. CDR1 is SGHKS, CDR2 YYEKEE, per germline (reference sequence). Trimming shortened V by 4 bases and J by 4 bases, and 12 bases separated the two germline ends. CDR3 size: 13 residues. The CDR3 spells CASSAKVTYEQYF. Written as DNA, the CDR3 is TGTGCCAGCAGCGCAAAAGTGACGTACGAGCAGTACTTC.

The V call is TRBV2, the J call TRBJ2-1; D is unresolved. From germline, CDR1 is SNHLY and CDR2 FYNNEI. The CDR3 sequence is 12 residues long. Deletions cut 6 bases from V and 6 bases from J, with 9 bases between. The CDR3 DNA follows: TGTGCCAGCAGCCTCGGACGCAATGAGCAGTTCTTC. It yields the protein CASSLGRNEQFF.

The chain joins TRBV7-9 to TRBJ2-1; 9 bases fit TRBD1. The CDR3 has 15 residues. Germline V lookup: CDR1 SEHNR, CDR2 FQNEAQ (reference sequence). Trimming at V came to 7 bases and at J to 8 bases, leaving 12 bases not matched to a gene. The CDR3 DNA reads TGTGCCAGCAAACCAGGGACAGGGACGGTCCATGAGCAGTTCTTC. Its translation is CASKPGTGTVHEQFF. The full variable domain, its missing parts supplied by reference TRBV7-9 and TRBJ2-1, is DTGVSQNPRHKITKRGQNVTFRCDPISEHNRLYWYRQTLGQGPEFLTYFQNEAQLEKSRLLSDRFSAERPKGSFSTLEIQRTEQGDSAMYLCASKPGTGTVHEQFFGPGTRLTVL.

This chain links TRBV14 with TRBJ1-6, with D hard to call. Trimming removed 4 bases from V and 7 bases from J, with 14 bases in between. The CDR3 covers 15 residues. Per germline, CDR1 SGHDN and CDR2 FVKESK. CDR3 residues: CASSPVSMGNSPLHF. The DNA of the CDR3 is TGTGCCAGCAGCCCCGTTAGCATGGGGAATTCACCCCTCCACTTT. The full variable domain, completed using reference TRBV14 and TRBJ1-6, is EAGVTQFPSHSVIEKGQTVTLRCDPISGHDNLYWYRRVMGKEIKFLLHFVKESKQDESGMPNNRFLAERTGGTYSTLKVQPAELEDSGVYFCASSPVSMGNSPLHFGNGTRLTVT.

CDR3 residues: CASGLERDFSYEQYF. Here the CDR3 DNA reads TGTGCCAGCGGCCTAGAGCGGGACTTCTCCTACGAGCAGTACTTC. The chain is built from TRBV4-2 and TRBJ2-7; 7 positions match TRBD2. V gave up 8 bases and J gave up 0 bases; unmatched junction bases: 10. CDR1 LGHNA and CDR2 YNFKEQ come from the germline V gene. The CDR3 contains 15 residues.

This clone was seen once. V and J are TRBV27 and TRBJ2-1; TRBD2 aligns across 13 bases. CDR3 size: 15 residues. V was clipped by 6 bases and J by 9 bases; unmatched bases: 8. Germline V gene sequence: CDR1 MNHEY, CDR2 SMNVEV (reference sequence). CDR3 sequence: CASSPGLAGFGEQFF. The CDR3 nucleotides are TGTGCCAGCAGCCCGGGACTAGCGGGATTCGGTGAGCAGTTCTTC.

The chain has TRBV19 and TRBJ1-1; the D gene is possibly TRBD1 (5 bases). V lost 1 base to trimming and J lost 0 bases, with 15 bases between them. The CDR3 sequence is 17 residues long. Germline CDR1 is LNHDA and CDR2 is SQIVND (reference sequence). The CDR3 DNA follows: TGTGCCAGTAGTATAGTCAGGATGGGACCCCTGAACACTGAAGCTTTCTTT. Protein: CASSIVRMGPLNTEAFF.

The chain combines TRBV27 with TRBJ1-1, with 12 bases identical to TRBD1. This CDR3 contains 18 residues. Trimming removed 6 bases from V and 0 bases from J; junction bases left unmatched: 11. Germline CDR1 reads MNHEY; CDR2 reads SMNVEV (reference sequence). In DNA, the CDR3 is TGTGCCAGCAGGAAGCTGGGACAGGGGGCCATAATGAACACTGAAGCTTTCTTT. Its translation is CASRKLGQGAIMNTEAFF.